These 14 T cell receptor beta chains were all obtained from the same sample, sequenced in a study of control samples from healthy donors and cancer patients (dated by TCRdb to about 2020). The library was made by the immunoSEQ multiplex PCR assay. TCRdb took this table from immuneACCESS and kept in-frame rearrangements with V and J called. Such tables lack part of the clones; where checked against another copy, unresolved V genes explain under half of the gap, and the rest is unexplained. This sample has just under 80,000 clones in its table, and approximately 90% of those were observed once. Jointly, the top ten make up 1.9% of the sample. Material for sequencing was PBMCs. The receptors shown here come from a woman aged 55 to 70 with head and neck cancer.

In this sample, this clone turned up a few times. The chain recombines TRBV4-2 with TRBJ1-3, with TRBD1 as a possible D gene (6 bases). The ends were cut back, 3 bases at V and 9 bases at J, with 24 bases in the middle. CDR3 length equals 17 residues. Looked up from germline, CDR1 is LGHNA and CDR2 is YNFKEQ. The CDR3, as DNA: TGTGCCAGCAGCCAGGTAGGGACAACCATTTTCGTCGGCACCATATATTTT. Its translation: CASSQVGTTIFVGTIYF.

The chain links TRBV21-1 to TRBJ2-1; the table's D call of TRBD2 was not tested on the DNA. TRBV21-1 is reported as a pseudogene. The CDR3 runs 16 residues. CDR3 in DNA: TGTGCCAGCAGCAAATCGGCTAGCGGGAGCCCCTATGAGCAGTTCTTC. Residues: CASSKSASGSPYEQFF.

The chain uses TRBV7-9 and TRBJ1-1; TRBD1 matches at 8 bases. V was pared by 5 bases and J by 1 base, with 6 bases of the junction left unmatched. This CDR3 is built from 15 residues. The V gene's germline CDR1 is SEHNR and CDR2 FQNEAQ (reference sequence). Here the CDR3 DNA reads TGTGCCAGCAGCCCCCGACAGGGGCAGAACACTGAAGCTTTCTTT. Amino acid sequence: CASSPRQGQNTEAFF.

The sample holds a few counts of this clone. V and J are TRBV10-2 and TRBJ2-3; the D is unclear. This CDR3 comprises 13 residues. Germline CDR1 reads WSHSY; CDR2 reads SAAADI. V lost 6 bases to trimming and J lost 2 bases, with 9 bases between them. The CDR3 DNA reads TGCGCCAGCAGCCCCCCCGTCACAGATACGCAGTATTTT. This sequence encodes CASSPPVTDTQYF.

The chain combines TRBV27 with TRBJ2-5, with 7 bases fitting TRBD1. V shed 5 bases, J shed 3 bases, and the junction held 6 bases outside the gene matches. This CDR3 has 14 amino acids. In germline, CDR1 is MNHEY, CDR2 SMNVEV (reference sequence). The DNA for the CDR3 is TGTGCCAGCAGTATGCCGGACAGGAAAGAGACCCAGTACTTC. Residues: CASSMPDRKETQYF.

V is TRBV6-5 and J is TRBJ1-1; the D gene is possibly TRBD1 (5 bases). The germline V and J ends were trimmed by 2 bases and 4 bases, with 17 bases remaining between them. Per the germline V gene, CDR1 is MNHEY and CDR2 is SVGAGI. CDR3 length: 16 amino acids. CDR3 DNA: TGTGCCAGCAGTTACCTAGGGGTGGGGGTTCGCACTGAAGCTTTCTTT. Its protein product is CASSYLGVGVRTEAFF.

This chain uses TRBV4-2 with TRBJ2-5; TRBD2 matches at 11 bases. The V gene end was trimmed by 1 base and the J gene end by 5 bases; junction bases not matched to a gene: 9. CDR1 and CDR2 from the germline V gene are LGHNA and YNFKEQ. The CDR3 runs to 17 residues. CDR3 sequence reads: CASSQGVSGRAGETQYF. The CDR3 nucleotides are TGTGCCAGCAGCCAAGGCGTTAGCGGGAGGGCCGGGGAGACCCAGTACTTC.

This chain connects TRBV10-3 to TRBJ1-2; a weak D match, TRBD1 (6 bases). The CDR3 length is 13 residues. Trimming took 6 bases from V and 4 from J, leaving 12 bases between them. CDR1 and CDR2 from the germline V gene are ENHRY and SYGVKD. The chain's CDR3 is CAIRLQGSYGYTF. The CDR3, as DNA: TGTGCCATCAGATTACAGGGTTCCTATGGCTACACCTTC.

The chain uses TRBV7-2 and TRBJ2-3, with 7 nucleotides matching TRBD2. CDR1 is SGHTA and CDR2 is FQGNSA in the germline V gene. This CDR3 is 19 amino acids long. The junction had 18 bases not matched to a gene; V was cut back by 2 bases and J by 4 bases. The CDR3 sequence is CASSLKAGPARNSSDTQYF. The DNA for the CDR3 is TGTGCCAGCAGCTTAAAAGCGGGGCCGGCTCGGAACTCATCAGATACGCAGTATTTT. Full variable domain (missing parts from reference TRBV7-2 and TRBJ2-3): GAGVSQSPSNKVTEKGKDVELRCDPISGHTALYWYRQSLGQGLEFLIYFQGNSAPDKSGLPSDRFSAERTGGSVSTLTIQRTQQEDSAVYLCASSLKAGPARNSSDTQYFGPGTRLTVL.

The chain is built from TRBV19 and TRBJ1-4; no definite D call. The V gene lost 2 bases and the J gene lost 11 bases, with 12 bases spanning the gap. Germline lookup yields CDR1 LNHDA and CDR2 SQIVND (reference sequence). CDR3 size: 13 residues. Here the CDR3 reads CASSINSWEKLFF. DNA of the CDR3: TGTGCCAGTAGTATAAACAGCTGGGAGAAACTGTTTTTT.

The chain links TRBV28 to TRBJ1-2; maybe TRBD1 (5 bases). This CDR3 spans 13 amino acids. The germline V gene has CDR1 MDHEN and CDR2 SYDVKM. The V end was cut by 7 bases, the J end by 8 bases, with 17 bases between. This CDR3 reads CASTLRGEGGYTF. The DNA for the CDR3 is TGTGCCAGCACCCTACGGGGGGAGGGAGGCTACACCTTC.

This chain uses TRBV24-1 with TRBJ2-1; TRBD1 is a possible D gene (6 bases). V lost 9 bases, J lost 0 bases, and 14 bases lay in between. This CDR3 has 15 residues. CDR1 and CDR2 from the germline V gene are KGHDR and SFDVKD. Written as DNA, the CDR3 is TGTGCCACCTCCCGAACAGGGAGCTCCTACAATGAGCAGTTCTTC. Protein: CATSRTGSSYNEQFF.

The chain recombines TRBV29-1 with TRBJ2-3; no reliable D call. V lost 3 bases, J lost 0 bases, and 7 bases lay in between. This CDR3 comprises 13 residues. Germline loops: CDR1 SQVTM, CDR2 ANQGSEA. The CDR3 loop is CSVDDTSTDTQYF. CDR3 nucleotides: TGCAGCGTTGACGACACTAGCACAGATACGCAGTATTTT.

This clone was counted a few times. The rearrangement uses TRBV24-1 and TRBJ2-1; D is uncertain. This CDR3 has 10 residues. Trimming stripped 11 bases from V and 7 bases from J, with 8 bases between. Germline CDR1 and CDR2: KGHDR and SFDVKD. CDR3 amino acids: CAIRQNEQFF. As DNA, the CDR3 is TGTGCCATCAGGCAGAATGAGCAGTTCTTC.